In this sample, the clone carrying this TCR beta chain turned up a few times. No antigen is known for it. The sample belongs to a study of T-cell memory formation after mild COVID-19. Study background: Largely, the TCR clusters proved donor specific. Overall study findings and caveats: Day 37-peaking second-wave clones had unconfirmed SARS-CoV-2 specificity. Later expanders leaned CD4+, whereas clones that contracted between day 15 and 85 were balanced CD4/CD8.

This CDR3 contains 17 residues. Trimming cost V 7 bases and J 0 bases, with 19 bases left between them. From germline, CDR1 is MNHNY and CDR2 SVGAGI (reference sequence). TCRdb itself ran the 5' RACE reads through MiXCR, one entry per CDR3 protein. The sample holds about 100,000 distinct CDR3 sequences, approximately 10% seen once. The clonotype originates from a man between 18 and 35 years old who had mild COVID-19 (a few samples of this study predate the infection). Cell type and time point are not known. The chain has TRBV6-6 and TRBJ2-1; D unclear. Material: PBMCs or a T cell subset sorted from them (not recorded which). The DNA for the CDR3 is TGTGCCAGCACCTTCGGTCGGCCAGATCTCTCCTACAATGAGCAGTTCTTC. Protein: CASTFGRPDLSYNEQFF.